These 10 T cell receptor beta chains were sequenced from one sample in a study of tumor-infiltrating lymphocytes in primary liver carcinoma. Unsorted bulk tissue (roughly 18-32 mg) underwent RNA and DNA co-extraction. Priming with a constant-region primer yielded TCR beta cDNA from roughly 500 ng total RNA. Three nested multiplex PCR rounds, a slightly modified ARM-PCR method, built the TCR beta libraries. TRBV1-TRBV30 forward primers paired with a C-beta reverse primer were used in the first two PCR rounds, which ran around 10 cycles each. MiXCR, run by TCRdb on the multiplex PCR reads, gives a single entry per CDR3 protein. This sample yields about 30,000 distinct CDR3 sequences, of which approximately 76% are seen a single time; more than 30% belongs to the top ten. The source material was liver tumor tissue from sampling region 3. The subset: tumor region T3, left-lateral pole. Source of these receptors: a woman in her twenties or thirties with primary liver carcinoma and hepatitis B virus infection.

This clonotype was seen ten or more times. One junction end disagrees with the germline gene, perhaps due to a read error. The chain uses TRBV7-8 and TRBJ2-5, with D perhaps assigned TRBD1 or TRBD2 (5 bases each). The CDR3 runs 15 residues. The V gene's germline CDR1 is SGHVS and CDR2 FQNEAQ. The CDR3 protein is CASSSEGADRETQYF. CDR3 coding DNA: TGTGCCAGCAGCTCAGAAGGGGCCGATAGGGAGACCCAGTATTTC.

This clonotype was counted a single time. As the CDR3 is not closed by the conserved phenylalanine or tryptophan, this likely results from a read error. The CDR3 region has the DNA TGTGCCAGCAACTTGGCAGCAGCTGCCCGGGGTGAGCAGTTCCTC. It codes for CASNLAAAARGEQFL. The chain is built from TRBV11-3 and TRBJ2-1; D perhaps matches TRBD2 (5 bases). This CDR3 spans 15 amino acids. V was clipped by 7 bases and J by 9 bases, with 22 bases between them. CDR1 and CDR2 from the germline V gene are SGHNT and YENEEA.

This clonotype showed up just a few times. The V call is TRBV28, the J call TRBJ2-1; 8 nucleotides line up with TRBD2. This CDR3 comprises 15 residues. Trimming took 6 bases from V and 0 from J; bases not matched to a gene: 4. Germline V gives CDR1 MDHEN, CDR2 SYDVKM. The CDR3 is CASRILAGSYNEQFF. CDR3 in DNA: TGTGCCAGCAGGATCCTAGCGGGCTCCTACAATGAGCAGTTCTTC.

A remark on this clonotype: A read error may account for a junction end that differs from germline. The chain employs TRBV28 and TRBJ1-1; no definite D call. This CDR3 spans 11 amino acids. The germline V gene encodes CDR1 MDHEN and CDR2 SYDVKM. As DNA, the CDR3 is TGTGCCAGTAGTTTCGGGCTGGAAGCTTTCTTT. This gives the protein CASSFGLEAFF.

About this clonotype itself: The junction does not match germline at one end; this may be a read error. The chain joins TRBV11-1 to TRBJ1-1, with D unclear. Per germline, CDR1 SGHAT and CDR2 FQDESV (reference sequence). CDR3 size: 14 residues. CDR3 region: CASSFRQSYSEAFF. The CDR3 region has the DNA TGTGCAAGCAGCTTCAGGCAGAGCTACTCTGAAGCTTTCTTT.

The CDR3 region is CSARDSRGTSVNYEQFF. CDR3 in DNA: TGCAGTGCTAGAGACTCCCGTGGGACTAGCGTGAACTATGAGCAGTTCTTC. The chain is built from TRBV20-1 and TRBJ2-1; 10 bases align to TRBD2. This CDR3 contains 17 residues. CDR1 and CDR2 (germline): DFQATT, SNEGSKA (reference sequence). After removal of 0 bases from V and 8 bases from J, the junction contained 13 bases not matched to a gene.

This clonotype was seen only a few times. V and J are TRBV6-2 or TRBV6-3 and TRBJ2-5; 13 nucleotides agree with TRBD2. The V gene end was trimmed by 5 bases and the J gene end by 2 bases; junction bases not matched to a gene: 5. The CDR3 is 16 residues long. Germline V gene lookup returns CDR1 MNHEY and CDR2 SVGEGT. CDR3 in amino acids: CASSTGLAGVQETQYF. As DNA, the CDR3 is TGTGCCAGCAGTACTGGACTAGCGGGGGTACAAGAGACCCAGTACTTC.

In regard to this clonotype: The junction departs from germline at one end; a sequencing error may be responsible. The chain couples TRBV11-1 to TRBJ2-2; D possibly matches TRBD1 or TRBD2 (5 bases each). This CDR3 comprises 14 residues. Germline lookup yields CDR1 SGHAT and CDR2 FQDESV (reference sequence). The CDR3 DNA follows: TGTGCCAGCAGACCGAGCCTTGACACCAGGGAGCTTTTTTTT. Translated, it gives CASRPSLDTRELFF.

About this clonotype: This may come from a read error, since a much larger clone is one base off. This rearrangement joins TRBV6-1 to TRBJ2-7; D unclear. The CDR3 spans 14 residues. CDR1 is MNHNS, CDR2 SASEGT, per germline. CDR3 bases: TGTGCCAGCGGTGAGATCGGCACAGCCTACGAGCAGTACTTC. This codes for CASGEIGTAYEQYF.

As regards this clonotype: A much larger clone sits a single nucleotide away, making a read error possible. The chain recombines TRBV7-9 with TRBJ2-3; a possible D gene is TRBD2 (5 bases). CDR3 length: 15 amino acids. Germline loops: CDR1 SEHNR, CDR2 FQNEAQ (reference sequence). Here the CDR3 reads CANSTRGTYTDMQYF. In nucleotides, the CDR3 is TGTGCCAACAGCACCCGGGGTACATACACAGATATGCAGTATTTT.